This T cell receptor (beta chain) originates from a study of cytomegalovirus exposure and HLA in healthy donors. This clone was observed a single time. Germline CDR1 and CDR2: SGHTS and YDEGEE. V lost 4 bases to trimming and J lost 4 bases; unmatched junction nucleotides: 5. CDR3 size: 13 residues. Primers for the PCR totalled 60 Vbeta and 13 Jbeta. Repertoires were generated with immunoSEQ multiplex PCR, while TCRdb's copy carries only in-frame clones and drops some. The data contain 50,000 to 70,000 clones, over 70% of them singletons. This sequence was found in a woman aged 40 to 50 in good health and CMV-seronegative. Sequences were obtained from PBMCs. The chain couples TRBV5-8 to TRBJ2-7; 7 bases align to TRBD1. The CDR3: CASSRGQVYEQYF. In DNA, the CDR3 is TGTGCCAGCAGCCGAGGACAGGTGTACGAGCAGTACTTC.